Shown below are 20 T cell receptor beta chains from a single sample sequenced in a study of cytomegalovirus exposure and HLA in healthy donors. The PCR used 60 Vbeta and 13 Jbeta primers. Assay used: immunoSEQ multiplex PCR; TCRdb lists only in-frame clones, some missing. This sample yields 200,000 or so clones, of which 70% to 85% are seen a single time; about 0.1% belongs to the top ten. Sequencing was carried out using PBMCs. All receptors derive from a boy aged 2 to 9 in good health and CMV-seronegative.

V is TRBV19 and J is TRBJ2-2; maybe TRBD2 (6 bases). Between the trimmed V and J ends, which lost 7 bases and 1 base, there was a span of 7 bases. The CDR3 extends over 13 amino acids. Germline V gene sequence: CDR1 LNHDA, CDR2 SQIVND (reference sequence). The CDR3 nucleotides are TGTGCCAGTAACGGGGGGAACACCGGGGAGCTGTTTTTT. It encodes CASNGGNTGELFF.

The genes are TRBV4-1 and TRBJ2-7, with D possibly being TRBD2 (6 bases). V was cut by 1 base and J by 3 bases, with 16 bases left in between. CDR1 is MGHRA and CDR2 is YSYEKL in the germline V gene. The CDR3 runs to 16 residues. The CDR3 nucleotides read TGCGCCAGCAGCCAAGTGGAGGGAGGAGTTTTCTACGAGCAGTACTTC. Its translation: CASSQVEGGVFYEQYF.

The chain combines TRBV18 with TRBJ2-1, with D perhaps matching TRBD2 (5 bases). Looked up from germline, CDR1 is KGHSH and CDR2 is LQKENI. The CDR3 loop spans 17 amino acids. Between the trimmed V and J ends, which lost 2 bases and 0 bases, there was a span of 14 bases. Written as DNA, the CDR3 is TGTGCCAGCTCACCAAGGGTCGGAGACTACTCCTACAATGAGCAGTTCTTC. Translated, it gives CASSPRVGDYSYNEQFF.

The V gene is TRBV5-1, the J gene TRBJ2-4, with 12 bases fitting TRBD2. Germline V gene sequence: CDR1 SGHRS, CDR2 YFSETQ. J was trimmed by 1 base and V by 2 bases; bases with no gene match: 7. CDR3 length: 18 amino acids. The CDR3, as DNA: TGCGCCAGCAGCTTAACTAGCGGGGGGTCGGGGGCCAAAAACATTCAGTACTTC. Protein sequence: CASSLTSGGSGAKNIQYF.

The V gene is TRBV9, the J gene TRBJ2-7, with a tentative D call TRBD1 (5 bases). CDR1 SGDLS and CDR2 YYNGEE come from the germline V gene. The germline V and J ends were trimmed by 4 bases and 0 bases, with 11 bases remaining between them. The CDR3 is 14 residues long. CDR3 coding DNA: TGTGCCAGCAGCCCGACAGCTAACTCCTACGAGCAGTACTTC. It is translated as CASSPTANSYEQYF.

The chain couples TRBV10-3 to TRBJ2-3; no clear D gene. CDR1 and CDR2 from the germline V gene are ENHRY and SYGVKD. V was trimmed by 2 bases and J by 6 bases, leaving 9 bases between them. CDR3 length equals 13 residues. The CDR3 region is CAISEIFLDTQYF. CDR3 nucleotide sequence: TGTGCCATCAGTGAGATCTTCCTGGATACGCAGTATTTT.

This clone was seen a few times. The V gene is TRBV2, the J gene TRBJ2-7, with TRBD1 identical over 7 bases. J lost 3 bases, V lost 4 bases, and 15 bases had no gene match. Per the germline V gene, CDR1 is SNHLY and CDR2 is FYNNEI. CDR3 length: 17 residues. CDR3 sequence (DNA): TGTGCCAGCAGTGCAGCTCTCCACAGGGGCCAGATCTACGAGCAGTACTTC. Protein: CASSAALHRGQIYEQYF.

The chain recombines TRBV19 with TRBJ1-1, with D tentatively TRBD1 (5 bases). Germline assignment: CDR1 LNHDA and CDR2 SQIVND (reference sequence). This CDR3 has 17 amino acids. V was shortened by 5 bases and J by 1 base, with 20 bases between the two germline ends. CDR3 sequence (DNA): TGTGCCAGTAGTCCAAGCCGGGCCCGAAGGGGGAACACTGAAGCTTTCTTT. This sequence encodes CASSPSRARRGNTEAFF.

J is TRBJ1-5 and V is TRBV12-5; 9 positions match TRBD1. The CDR3 length is 15 residues. With V trimmed by 7 bases and J by 5 bases, 9 bases remained unmatched. The V gene's germline CDR1 is LGHNT and CDR2 FRNRAP. The CDR3 DNA sequence: TGTGCTAGTGTCCCTAGGGGGGACAGGGATCAGCCCCAGCATTTT. Its protein product is CASVPRGDRDQPQHF. The variable domain in full, completed from reference TRBV12-5 and TRBJ1-5, reads DARVTQTPRHKVTEMGQEVTMRCQPILGHNTVFWYRQTMMQGLELLAYFRNRAPLDDSGMPKDRFSAEMPDATLATLKIQPSEPRDSAVYFCASVPRGDRDQPQHFGDGTRLSIL.

V usage is TRBV6-1 and J usage is TRBJ2-7; D call uncertain. V was pared by 2 bases and J by 6 bases, with 8 bases between. The CDR3 is 12 residues long. Germline V CDR1 and CDR2: MNHNS, SASEGT. CDR3 sequence reads: CASSESGGEQYF. The CDR3 DNA follows: TGTGCCAGCAGTGAATCAGGTGGCGAGCAGTACTTC.

This chain connects TRBV5-4 to TRBJ1-5; TRBD1 is a possible D gene (6 bases). The CDR3 is 15 amino acids. Between the trimmed V and J ends, which lost 0 bases and 7 bases, there was a span of 14 bases. The germline CDR1 and CDR2 sequences are SGHNT and YYREEE (reference sequence). The CDR3 loop reads CASSLVWGPGQPQHF. CDR3 nucleotide sequence: TGTGCCAGCAGCTTGGTTTGGGGGCCGGGGCAGCCCCAGCATTTT.

V is TRBV2 and J is TRBJ2-5, with D possibly matching TRBD2 (5 bases). The DNA end is more similar to TRBJ2-7, so the J call may be wrong. The CDR3 runs 13 residues. Germline V gene sequence: CDR1 SNHLY, CDR2 FYNNEI. The CDR3 DNA reads as TGTGCCAGCAGACTACTTAGCGTCTACGAGCAGTACTTC. It yields the protein CASRLLSVYEQYF.

The chain links TRBV4-3 to TRBJ2-7, with D perhaps TRBD1 (6 bases). The CDR3 has 15 amino acids. The germline V gene has CDR1 LGHNA and CDR2 YSLEER. V gave up 2 bases and J gave up 3 bases, with 14 bases separating them. In DNA, the CDR3 is TGCGCCAGCAGCCAAAGTTACAGGGAGAGCTACGAGCAGTACTTC. It encodes CASSQSYRESYEQYF.

The chain links TRBV27 to TRBJ2-7; possible D gene TRBD2, 6 bases. Trimming pared 5 bases from V and 6 bases from J, leaving 23 bases between. The CDR3 is 16 amino acids. Per the germline V gene, CDR1 is MNHEY and CDR2 is SMNVEV (reference sequence). CDR3: CASSPLSGTLAGEQYF. DNA of the CDR3: TGTGCCAGCAGTCCACTTAGCGGAACACTGGCGGGCGAGCAGTACTTC.

This chain joins TRBV7-9 and TRBJ2-1; maybe TRBD2 (5 bases). The V end was cut by 0 bases, the J end by 5 bases, with 8 bases between. This CDR3 has 14 residues. Germline V gene data show CDR1 as SEHNR and CDR2 as FQNEAQ (reference sequence). This chain's CDR3 is CASSLAGRDNEQFF. Here the CDR3 DNA reads TGTGCCAGCAGCTTAGCAGGGAGAGACAATGAGCAGTTCTTC.

Comments on this clone: The sample carries other DNA sequences with the same CDR3. The chain has TRBV10-3 and TRBJ1-1; tentatively, D is TRBD1 (5 bases). Trimming pared 6 bases from V and 4 bases from J, leaving 12 bases between. The CDR3 totals 13 residues. In germline, CDR1 is ENHRY, CDR2 SYGVKD. CDR3: CAISQTGGTEAFF. As DNA, the CDR3 is TGTGCCATCAGCCAGACGGGGGGCACTGAAGCTTTCTTT.

This chain connects TRBV5-4 to TRBJ2-3, with 9 positions matching TRBD2. Trimming at V came to 2 bases and at J to 2 bases, leaving 3 bases not matched to a gene. The germline gives CDR1 SGHNT, CDR2 YYREEE (reference sequence). The CDR3 consists of 15 residues. This CDR3 reads CASSFVAGDTDTQYF. CDR3 coding DNA: TGTGCCAGCAGCTTCGTAGCGGGGGACACAGATACGCAGTATTTT.

This CDR3 is CASSPQTSGGAYEQYF. CDR3 bases: TGTGCCAGCAGCCCACAAACTAGCGGGGGGGCCTACGAGCAGTACTTC. This chain connects TRBV9 to TRBJ2-5; 13 nucleotides agree with TRBD2. The J call could be wrong; TRBJ2-7 is a better fit for the DNA end. Germline V gene sequence: CDR1 SGDLS, CDR2 YYNGEE. CDR3 length equals 16 residues.

The chain joins TRBV11-2 to TRBJ1-1; D is perhaps TRBD1 (5 bases). The V end was cut by 4 bases, the J end by 5 bases, with 17 bases between. Germline V gives CDR1 SGHAT, CDR2 FQNNGV. This CDR3 region has 15 residues. In DNA form, the CDR3 reads TGTGCCAGCAGCTCAGATCCCACCCGACAGACTGAAGCTTTCTTT. It codes for CASSSDPTRQTEAFF.

This clone has just a few counts. This CDR3 is CASSQAGAKNIQYF. DNA of the CDR3: TGTGCCAGCAGCCAAGCAGGGGCCAAAAACATTCAGTACTTC. The chain employs TRBV4-2 and TRBJ2-4, with a possible D match to TRBD1 (5 bases). The germline V and J ends were trimmed by 1 base and 1 base, with 5 bases remaining between them. The CDR3 loop spans 14 amino acids. Germline assignment: CDR1 LGHNA and CDR2 YNFKEQ.